The TCR beta chain described here comes from a study of blood T cell repertoires in COVID-19. Study in general: The analysed material was cDNA or gDNA that came from T cells, B-cell-depleted T cells, or PBMCs.

This CDR3 has 14 amino acids. Germline CDR1 and CDR2: SGHRS and YFSETQ. Trimming removed 0 bases at V and 5 bases at J, with 11 bases between. Recruited during active infection, patients (from Seattle) were subsequently followed longitudinally. As originally analysed: Estimates of nucleated cell counts were drawn from the amplification of reference gene primers. Libraries were prepared by immunoSEQ multiplex PCR; TCRdb keeps only in-frame clonotypes and omits some of them. V and J calls and clone size are given by that table; D and trimming were obtained from the DNA. This table has approximately 200,000 clones, about 95% appearing once.

The specimen sequenced was peripheral blood. This TCR derives from a young man with COVID-19, enrolled during active disease. This sequence joins TRBV5-1 and TRBJ2-5; weak D call: TRBD2 (6 bases). The CDR3 DNA sequence: TGCGCCAGCAGCTTGGCGGGAGTGTGGGAGACCCAGTACTTC. Translated, it gives CASSLAGVWETQYF. The variable domain in full, completed from reference TRBV5-1 and TRBJ2-5, reads KAGVTQTPRYLIKTRGQQVTLSCSPISGHRSVSWYQQTPGQGLQFLFEYFSETQRNKGNFPGRFSGRQFSNSRSEMNVSTLELGDSALYLCASSLAGVWETQYFGPGTRLLVL.